The 23 T cell receptor beta chains listed next were all sequenced from one sample in a study of cytomegalovirus exposure and HLA in healthy donors. Produced via immunoSEQ multiplex PCR; TCRdb's table is partial and in-frame only. The data contain about 200,000 clones, 84% of them singletons. The sequenced sample consisted of PBMCs. Source of these receptors: a woman aged 25 to 39 in good health and CMV-seropositive.

There are many counts of this clone. The chain joins TRBV29-1 to TRBJ2-7; 7 bases are a match to TRBD2. J lost 4 bases, V lost 4 bases, and 4 bases had no gene match. Germline lookup yields CDR1 SQVTM and CDR2 ANQGSEA. The CDR3 covers 12 residues. CDR3 nucleotide sequence: TGCAGCGTTGCCCTCGGGGGGTACGAGCAGTACTTC. This gives the protein CSVALGGYEQYF.

This chain joins TRBV6-5 and TRBJ2-1; 9 bases fit TRBD1. V gave up 2 bases and J gave up 3 bases; unmatched junction bases: 2. Germline V CDR1 and CDR2: MNHEY, SVGAGI. The CDR3 is made up of 15 amino acids. CDR3 sequence (DNA): TGTGCCAGCAGTTACAGGACAGGGGTCTACAATGAGCAGTTCTTC. This codes for CASSYRTGVYNEQFF.

The J gene is TRBJ2-2, the V gene TRBV4-1, with D maybe TRBD1 (6 bases). This CDR3 contains 17 residues. CDR1 MGHRA and CDR2 YSYEKL come from the germline V gene. V lost 3 bases to trimming and J lost 6 bases, with 20 bases between them. CDR3 region: CASSHIFTGMKAGELFF. The CDR3 region has the DNA TGCGCCAGCAGCCATATCTTCACAGGGATGAAGGCCGGGGAGCTGTTTTTT.

The chain joins TRBV2 to TRBJ1-2; possible D gene TRBD1, 6 bases. Trimming stripped 6 bases from V and 8 bases from J, with 25 bases between. Germline V CDR1 and CDR2: SNHLY, FYNNEI. This CDR3 has 16 residues. The CDR3 bases are TGTGCCAGCAGATACGGTGGGGACATGGAGTCGGTAGGCTACACCTTC. Its translation: CASRYGGDMESVGYTF.

This clone was found once. This chain joins TRBV27 and TRBJ1-5; D remains ambiguous. Trimming pared 3 bases from V and 6 bases from J, leaving 12 bases between. The CDR3 runs to 14 residues. Germline CDR1 reads MNHEY; CDR2 reads SMNVEV (reference sequence). CDR3 sequence: CASSLAGTGQPQHF. DNA for the CDR3: TGTGCCAGCAGTTTGGCAGGAACCGGTCAGCCCCAGCATTTT.

The CDR3 coding sequence is TGTGCCAGTAGTCCACAGGGGGCAAGGAACTATGGCTACACCTTC. Amino acids: CASSPQGARNYGYTF. The rearrangement links TRBV19 to TRBJ1-2; 9 bases line up with TRBD1. CDR1 and CDR2 (germline): LNHDA, SQIVND (reference sequence). The ends lost 5 bases at V and 2 bases at J; junction bases unmatched: 6. This CDR3 is built from 15 residues.

The V and J genes are TRBV11-3 and TRBJ2-1; D is unresolved. This CDR3 spans 14 amino acids. Germline V CDR1 and CDR2: SGHNT, YENEEA. Trimming removed 6 bases from V and 4 bases from J, with 13 bases in between. The CDR3 bases are TGTGCCAGCAGTAAACAGCACCCTTACAATGAGCAGTTCTTC. Protein: CASSKQHPYNEQFF.

This clone was detected ten times or more. The chain employs TRBV6-6 and TRBJ1-2, with TRBD1 matching over 10 bases. Germline values: CDR1 MNHNY, CDR2 SVGAGI (reference sequence). The trim removed 7 bases at V and 8 bases at J, leaving 7 bases unmatched. The CDR3 contains 13 residues. The CDR3 loop reads CASTRQGAGGYTF. For the CDR3, the DNA is TGTGCCAGCACCCGACAGGGGGCTGGCGGCTACACCTTC.

This clone was counted once. V gene TRBV30 combines with J gene TRBJ2-1, with TRBD2 matching over 9 bases. Germline V gene lookup returns CDR1 GTSNPN and CDR2 SVGIG (reference sequence). The CDR3 totals 13 residues. Trimming removed 7 bases from V and 9 bases from J; junction bases left unmatched: 10. CDR3 sequence reads: CAFSGSRFFEQFF. CDR3 coding DNA: TGTGCCTTTAGCGGGAGTCGGTTTTTTGAGCAGTTCTTC.

The chain couples TRBV10-1 to TRBJ1-5, with 10 bases aligning to TRBD1. Germline loops: CDR1 WNHNN, CDR2 SYGVQD (reference sequence). V was pared by 3 bases and J by 0 bases, with 8 bases of the junction left unmatched. This CDR3 contains 18 residues. The CDR3 DNA is TGCGCCAGCAGTGAACTGGGGACAGGGGAAAATAGCAATCAGCCCCAGCATTTT. It yields the protein CASSELGTGENSNQPQHF.

The rearrangement joins TRBV7-8 to TRBJ1-1; D ambiguous. The germline CDR1 and CDR2 sequences are SGHVS and FQNEAQ. V lost 1 base to trimming and J lost 0 bases, with 3 bases between them. This CDR3 is 13 amino acids long. The DNA of the CDR3 is TGTGCCAGCAGCTTAGGTATGAACACTGAAGCTTTCTTT. Translating it yields CASSLGMNTEAFF.

The chain uses TRBV27 and TRBJ1-4; D uncertain. The CDR3 covers 13 residues. Trimming stripped 7 bases from V and 8 bases from J, with 14 bases between. Germline loops: CDR1 MNHEY, CDR2 SMNVEV (reference sequence). The DNA for the CDR3 is TGTGCCAGCAAAAGACTCGCTCTCGAAAAACTGTTTTTT. Its protein product is CASKRLALEKLFF. Combining the CDR3 with reference TRBV27 and TRBJ1-4 gives the whole variable domain EAQVTQNPRYLITVTGKKLTVTCSQNMNHEYMSWYRQDPGLGLRQIYYSMNVEVTDKGDVPEGYKVSRKEKRNFPLILESPSPNQTSLYFCASKRLALEKLFFGSGTQLSVL.

CDR3 sequence reads: CASRSGQEINQPQHF. In DNA, the CDR3 is TGTGCCAGCAGGAGCGGACAGGAAATTAATCAGCCCCAGCATTTT. This chain connects TRBV27 to TRBJ1-5; 7 nucleotides agree with TRBD1. This CDR3 has 15 amino acids. Germline loops: CDR1 MNHEY, CDR2 SMNVEV (reference sequence). Germline trimming cut 6 bases from V and 4 bases from J; bases unmatched to any gene: 9.

The rearrangement joins TRBV5-6 to TRBJ2-3, with D possibly being TRBD2 (6 bases). Germline V gene sequence: CDR1 SGHDT, CDR2 YYEEEE. The CDR3 is 17 residues long. Trimming pared 4 bases from V and 0 bases from J, leaving 18 bases between. The CDR3 coding sequence is TGTGCCAGCAGCATGCGGGTGGGCGGGGCTAGCACAGATACGCAGTATTTT. Translated: CASSMRVGGASTDTQYF.

This clone has just one count. The chain joins TRBV30 to TRBJ2-3, with 8 bases identical to TRBD2. V shed 3 bases and J 3 bases; nucleotides not matched to a gene: 2. CDR1 and CDR2 from the germline V gene are GTSNPN and SVGIG (reference sequence). The CDR3 length is 13 residues. CDR3 bases: TGTGCCTGGAGCGCTAGCGGGACAGATACGCAGTATTTT. Translated: CAWSASGTDTQYF.

The rearrangement uses TRBV7-9 and TRBJ1-4, with 7 nucleotides matching TRBD1. The CDR3 runs to 14 residues. Germline assignment: CDR1 SEHNR and CDR2 FQNEAQ (reference sequence). V lost 5 bases and J lost 5; bases outside the gene matches: 5. The CDR3 DNA reads as TGTGCCAGCAGCGCCGGGACAGAGAATGAAAAACTGTTTTTT. Its translation is CASSAGTENEKLFF.

V is TRBV4-1 and J is TRBJ2-1, with 11 positions matching TRBD2. Germline trimming cut 1 base from V and 8 bases from J; bases unmatched to any gene: 13. Germline V gives CDR1 MGHRA, CDR2 YSYEKL. This CDR3 has 18 residues. As DNA, the CDR3 is TGCGCCAGCAGCCAAGGTAATAGCGGGAGGGTAAATCGTGATGAGCAGTTCTTC. Translation: CASSQGNSGRVNRDEQFF.

This clone was counted a single time. The chain employs TRBV6-4 and TRBJ2-3; possible D gene TRBD2, 5 bases. Deletions cut 4 bases from V and 6 bases from J, with 14 bases between. Germline CDR1 MRHNA, CDR2 SNTAGT. This CDR3 spans 14 amino acids. CDR3 sequence reads: CASSGGPGSDTQYF. The DNA for the CDR3 is TGTGCCAGCAGTGGAGGGCCGGGATCCGATACGCAGTATTTT.

This chain connects TRBV29-1 to TRBJ1-4, with D tentatively TRBD1 (6 bases). V was shortened by 6 bases and J by 4 bases, with 12 bases between the two germline ends. CDR1 is SQVTM and CDR2 is ANQGSEA in the germline V gene. The CDR3 is made up of 13 amino acids. CDR3 nucleotide sequence: TGCAGCGTCGCAGGGGCGGTTAATGAAAAACTGTTTTTT. It is translated as CSVAGAVNEKLFF.

In this sample, this clone turned up a few times. This rearrangement joins TRBV7-2 to TRBJ2-7, with TRBD2 matching 7 bases. The CDR3 loop spans 14 amino acids. Looked up from germline, CDR1 is SGHTA and CDR2 is FQGNSA. After removal of 5 bases from V and 2 bases from J, the junction contained 6 bases not matched to a gene. The CDR3 is CASSLSGLTYEQYF. CDR3 bases: TGTGCCAGCAGCCTTAGCGGGCTCACCTACGAGCAGTACTTC. Based on the CDR3 plus reference TRBV7-2 and TRBJ2-7, the full variable domain is GAGVSQSPSNKVTEKGKDVELRCDPISGHTALYWYRQSLGQGLEFLIYFQGNSAPDKSGLPSDRFSAERTGGSVSTLTIQRTQQEDSAVYLCASSLSGLTYEQYFGPGTRLTVT.

This clone has more than one count but fewer than ten. The chain joins TRBV6-5 to TRBJ1-1; D gene unclear. Per the germline V gene, CDR1 is MNHEY and CDR2 is SVGAGI. Trimming pared 7 bases from V and 4 bases from J, leaving 10 bases between. This CDR3 is 12 amino acids long. As DNA, the CDR3 is TGTGCCAGCATGGAGGCGGGCACTGAAGCTTTCTTT. Its translation: CASMEAGTEAFF.

This clone was picked up one time. This sequence joins TRBV5-1 and TRBJ1-1, with D maybe TRBD1 (5 bases). Trimming left V 4 bases short and J 3 bases short, with 16 bases between. This CDR3 region has 15 residues. Germline-derived CDR1 and CDR2 are SGHRS and YFSETQ. The CDR3 DNA sequence: TGCGCCAGCAGCATGCTCAGGGTATCGCACACTGAAGCTTTCTTT. It translates to CASSMLRVSHTEAFF.

This clone was counted a single time. This CDR3 is CASRAGTGGDGELFF. CDR3 DNA: TGTGCCAGCAGGGCCGGGACAGGGGGTGACGGGGAGCTGTTTTTT. The chain has TRBV11-3 and TRBJ2-2; 11 bases fit TRBD1. CDR1 SGHNT and CDR2 YENEEA come from the germline V gene. V shed 6 bases, J shed 7 bases, and the junction held 7 bases outside the gene matches. This CDR3 region has 15 residues.